The text below deals with one TCR beta chain. What it binds is not known. This record comes from a study of OX40 agonist ivuxolimab in advanced cancers. Study conclusions and caveats: Expanded clones tended on average to be more numerous among CD8+ T cells than CD4+. Antigens targeted by the expanded peripheral T cells were not determined.

The CDR3 has 14 residues. Germline values: CDR1 ENHRY, CDR2 SYGVKD. V lost 10 bases to trimming and J lost 2 bases, with 18 bases between them. Repertoires were generated with immunoSEQ multiplex PCR, while TCRdb's copy carries only in-frame clones and drops some. The sample shows tens of thousands of clones, over 75% of them seen only once. The receptor was isolated from an adult with an advanced solid tumor such as melanoma, head and neck, liver or kidney cancer. V gene TRBV10-3 combines with J gene TRBJ2-7; D might be TRBD1 (5 bases). The sample consisted of CD4+ or CD8+ T cells sorted from blood, taken in a trial of the OX40 agonist ivuxolimab. CDR3 bases: TGTGCCACCACCCCCCAGGGCTCTCCCTACGAGCAGTACTTC. Amino acids: CATTPQGSPYEQYF.